One T cell receptor beta chain is described in this entry. This sample is drawn from a study of blood T cell repertoires in COVID-19. In the study overall: Samples taken during acute and convalescent COVID-19 were collected in the United States, Italy and Spain. T cells, B-cell-depleted T cells, or PBMCs supplied cDNA or gDNA.

As processed by the authors: Reference gene primers were amplified, and this amplification served to estimate nucleated cell counts. Assay used: immunoSEQ multiplex PCR; TCRdb lists only in-frame clones, some missing. D and trimming come from the DNA, and the V and J calls and clone size come from that table. The sample carries some 220,000 clones, about 85% recorded once. Germline loops: CDR1 SGHVS, CDR2 FNYEAQ. The junction had 11 bases not matched to a gene; V was cut back by 1 base and J by 6 bases. The CDR3 runs 18 residues. The chain has TRBV7-6 and TRBJ2-1; TRBD2 matches 11 bases. Sequenced: peripheral blood. The source of this sequence is a woman aged 55-69 years who had recovered from COVID-19. The CDR3 reads CASSLVPYLAGGRNEQFF. The CDR3 DNA follows: TGTGCCAGCAGCTTAGTCCCCTATTTAGCGGGGGGGCGCAATGAGCAGTTCTTC.